The rows below give T cell receptor beta chains drawn from one sample of a study of cytotoxic CD8 clonotypes in ibrutinib-treated CLL. Produced via immunoSEQ multiplex PCR; TCRdb's table is partial and in-frame only. The sample gives approximately 67,000 clones, approximately 80% of which show up once; under 8.5% is in the top ten. The sample consisted of PBMCs, taken at disease progression, from a patient treated with ibrutinib. All receptors derive from a human donor with chronic lymphocytic leukemia. Each CDR3 is given with its conserved first and last residue. The order of the fields is J gene, D gene, clone size, V gene, CDR3 DNA, CDR3 protein. A D gene is named only where the DNA matches it firmly. The size of a clone is reported for some rows only, either as once, few or many, or as a class for expanded clones.

j_call: TRBJ1-1; d_call: TRBD1; clone_size: NA; v_call: TRBV4-1; cdr3_nt: TGCGCCAGCAGCCAGTATACAGGGGGGAACACTGAAGCTTTCTTT; cdr3_aa: CASSQYTGGNTEAFF
j_call: TRBJ2-7; d_call: NA; clone_size: NA; v_call: TRBV19; cdr3_nt: TGTGCCAGTAGTAATCCGGGACACTCAGCCTACGAGCAGTACTTC; cdr3_aa: CASSNPGHSAYEQYF
j_call: TRBJ2-3; d_call: TRBD1; clone_size: NA; v_call: TRBV4-1; cdr3_nt: TGCGCCAGCAGCCAAGGACAGGGGGCGATTACGCAGTATTTT; cdr3_aa: CASSQGQGAITQYF
j_call: TRBJ1-1; d_call: TRBD1; clone_size: NA; v_call: TRBV6-5; cdr3_nt: TGTGCCAGCAGTCGACAGGGAGGGACTGAAGCTTTCTTT; cdr3_aa: CASSRQGGTEAFF
j_call: TRBJ1-2; d_call: NA; clone_size: NA; v_call: TRBV6-1; cdr3_nt: TGTGCCAGCAGTGAAATGGACGTCCATGGCTACACCTTC; cdr3_aa: CASSEMDVHGYTF
j_call: TRBJ1-1; d_call: NA; clone_size: NA; v_call: TRBV20-1; cdr3_nt: TGCAGTGCATGGACTGACACTGAAGCTTTCTTT; cdr3_aa: CSAWTDTEAFF
j_call: TRBJ2-7; d_call: NA; clone_size: few; v_call: TRBV9; cdr3_nt: TGTGCCAGCAGCAAGGGTATCTCCTACGAGCAGTACTTC; cdr3_aa: CASSKGISYEQYF
j_call: TRBJ1-1; d_call: NA; clone_size: few; v_call: TRBV4-1; cdr3_nt: TGCGCCAGCAGCCAAAATCTGTTACAGAACACTGAAGCTTTCTTT; cdr3_aa: CASSQNLLQNTEAFF
j_call: TRBJ1-2; d_call: NA; clone_size: medium-sized; v_call: TRBV5-6; cdr3_nt: TGTGCCAGCAGCTTGGTGCAGTCCGGCTACACCTTC; cdr3_aa: CASSLVQSGYTF
j_call: TRBJ1-1; d_call: TRBD1; clone_size: NA; v_call: TRBV6-5; cdr3_nt: TGTGCCAGCAGTTACTCGACAGGGACCACTGAAGCTTTCTTT; cdr3_aa: CASSYSTGTTEAFF
j_call: TRBJ1-2; d_call: NA; clone_size: NA; v_call: TRBV28; cdr3_nt: TGTGCCACCGATATAGCATCAGGGGACGGCTACACCTTC; cdr3_aa: CATDIASGDGYTF
j_call: TRBJ2-1; d_call: NA; clone_size: NA; v_call: TRBV1; cdr3_nt: TGCACCAGCAGCCAGCCTAGCGGGAGAGAGGAGCAGTTCTTC; cdr3_aa: CTSSQPSGREEQFF
j_call: TRBJ2-7; d_call: NA; clone_size: NA; v_call: TRBV29-1; cdr3_nt: TGCAGCGTCCGGACCCTACTAGGCTACGAGCAGTACTTC; cdr3_aa: CSVRTLLGYEQYF
j_call: TRBJ2-1; d_call: TRBD1; clone_size: once; v_call: TRBV25-1; cdr3_nt: TGTGCCAGCAGAGGAGACAGGGGACGGTACAATGAGCAGTTCTTC; cdr3_aa: CASRGDRGRYNEQFF
j_call: TRBJ1-4; d_call: NA; clone_size: NA; v_call: TRBV9; cdr3_nt: TGTGCCAGCAGCGGAAGTGGGGAAAAACTGTTTTTT; cdr3_aa: CASSGSGEKLFF
j_call: TRBJ2-6; d_call: NA; clone_size: NA; v_call: TRBV30; cdr3_nt: TGTGCCTGGAGTGTACAAGGGACCGGGGCCAACGTCCTGACTTTC; cdr3_aa: CAWSVQGTGANVLTF
j_call: TRBJ2-5; d_call: TRBD2; clone_size: NA; v_call: TRBV5-1; cdr3_nt: TGCGCCAGCAGCCCCTTAGCGGGGGAACCCCAAGAGACCCAGTACTTC; cdr3_aa: CASSPLAGEPQETQYF
j_call: TRBJ1-6; d_call: NA; clone_size: NA; v_call: TRBV5-1; cdr3_nt: TGCGCCAGCAGCTTGAATAGCCTGGGGGCGAATAATTCACCCCTCCACTTT; cdr3_aa: CASSLNSLGANNSPLHF
j_call: TRBJ2-3; d_call: TRBD2; clone_size: few; v_call: TRBV10-3; cdr3_nt: TGTGCCATCAGTGTTGGTAGCGGGAGTACAGATACGCAGTATTTT; cdr3_aa: CAISVGSGSTDTQYF
j_call: TRBJ2-1; d_call: NA; clone_size: NA; v_call: TRBV7-3; cdr3_nt: TGTGCCAGCAGCTTGACAAGGGCGGGATCCTACAATGAGCAGTTCTTC; cdr3_aa: CASSLTRAGSYNEQFF
j_call: TRBJ2-6; d_call: NA; clone_size: NA; v_call: TRBV27; cdr3_nt: TGTGCCAGCAGCTCCTTTGGACACTTCTCTGGGGCCAACGTCCTGACTTTC; cdr3_aa: CASSSFGHFSGANVLTF
j_call: TRBJ1-2; d_call: NA; clone_size: few; v_call: TRBV19; cdr3_nt: TGTGCCAGTCTCCCTGACCAGGGCACTAACTATGGCTACACCTTC; cdr3_aa: CASLPDQGTNYGYTF
j_call: TRBJ1-1; d_call: NA; clone_size: NA; v_call: TRBV27; cdr3_nt: TGTGCCAGCAGTTTAGAGGGCCATGAAGCTTTCTTT; cdr3_aa: CASSLEGHEAFF